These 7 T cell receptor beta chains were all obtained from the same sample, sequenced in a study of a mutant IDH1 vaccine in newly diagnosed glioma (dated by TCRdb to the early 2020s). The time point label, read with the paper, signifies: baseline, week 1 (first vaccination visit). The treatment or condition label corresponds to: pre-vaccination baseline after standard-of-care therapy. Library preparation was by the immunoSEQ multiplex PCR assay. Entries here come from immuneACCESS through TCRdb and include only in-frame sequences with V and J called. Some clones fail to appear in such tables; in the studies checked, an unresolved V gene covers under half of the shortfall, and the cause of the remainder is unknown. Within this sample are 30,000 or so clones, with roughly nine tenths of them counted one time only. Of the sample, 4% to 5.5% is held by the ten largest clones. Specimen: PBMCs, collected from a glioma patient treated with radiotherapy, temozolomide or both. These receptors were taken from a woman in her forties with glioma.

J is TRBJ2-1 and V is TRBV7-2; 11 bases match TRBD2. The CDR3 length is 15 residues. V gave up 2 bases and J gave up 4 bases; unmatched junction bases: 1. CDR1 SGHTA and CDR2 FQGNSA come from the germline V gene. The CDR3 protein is CASSLLAGGYNEQFF. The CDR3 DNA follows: TGTGCCAGCAGCTTACTAGCGGGGGGTTACAATGAGCAGTTCTTC.

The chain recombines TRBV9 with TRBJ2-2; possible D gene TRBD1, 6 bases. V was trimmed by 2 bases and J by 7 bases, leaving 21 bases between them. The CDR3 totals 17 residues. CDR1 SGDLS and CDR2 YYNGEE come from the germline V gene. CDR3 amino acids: CASSVTGHLTRGGELFF. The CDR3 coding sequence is TGTGCCAGCAGCGTTACGGGACACTTAACTAGAGGCGGGGAGCTGTTTTTT.

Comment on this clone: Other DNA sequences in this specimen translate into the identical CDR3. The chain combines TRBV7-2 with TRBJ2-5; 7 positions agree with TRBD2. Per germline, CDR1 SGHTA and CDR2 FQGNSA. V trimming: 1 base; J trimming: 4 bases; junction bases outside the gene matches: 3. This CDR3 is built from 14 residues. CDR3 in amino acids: CASSLGGGVETQYF. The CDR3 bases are TGTGCCAGCAGCTTAGGGGGAGGGGTAGAGACCCAGTACTTC.

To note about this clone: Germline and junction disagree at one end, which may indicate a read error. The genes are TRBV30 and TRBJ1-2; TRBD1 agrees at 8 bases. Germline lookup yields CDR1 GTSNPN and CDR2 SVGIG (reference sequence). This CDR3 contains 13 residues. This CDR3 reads CAGRQGFNYGYTF. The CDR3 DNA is TGTGCCGGGAGACAGGGGTTTAACTATGGCTACACCTTC.

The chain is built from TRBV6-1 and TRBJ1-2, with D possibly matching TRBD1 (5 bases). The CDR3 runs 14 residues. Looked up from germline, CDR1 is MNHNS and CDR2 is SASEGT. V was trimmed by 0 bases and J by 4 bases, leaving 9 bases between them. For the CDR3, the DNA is TGTGCCAGCAGTGAAGCCCAGGGCCCCTATGGCTACACCTTC. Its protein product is CASSEAQGPYGYTF.

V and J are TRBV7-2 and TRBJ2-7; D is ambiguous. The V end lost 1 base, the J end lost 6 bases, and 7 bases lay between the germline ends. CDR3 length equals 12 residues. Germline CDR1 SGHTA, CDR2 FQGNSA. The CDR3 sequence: CASSLVVSEQYF. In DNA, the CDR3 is TGTGCCAGCAGCTTAGTGGTCTCCGAGCAGTACTTC. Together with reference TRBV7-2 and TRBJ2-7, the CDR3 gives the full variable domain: GAGVSQSPSNKVTEKGKDVELRCDPISGHTALYWYRQSLGQGLEFLIYFQGNSAPDKSGLPSDRFSAERTGGSVSTLTIQRTQQEDSAVYLCASSLVVSEQYFGPGTRLTVT.

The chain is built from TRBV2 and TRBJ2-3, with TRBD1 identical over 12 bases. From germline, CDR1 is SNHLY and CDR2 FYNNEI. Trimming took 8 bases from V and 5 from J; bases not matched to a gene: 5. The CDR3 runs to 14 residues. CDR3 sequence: CASAGQGAGDTQYF. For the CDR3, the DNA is TGTGCCAGCGCGGGACAGGGGGCGGGAGATACGCAGTATTTT.